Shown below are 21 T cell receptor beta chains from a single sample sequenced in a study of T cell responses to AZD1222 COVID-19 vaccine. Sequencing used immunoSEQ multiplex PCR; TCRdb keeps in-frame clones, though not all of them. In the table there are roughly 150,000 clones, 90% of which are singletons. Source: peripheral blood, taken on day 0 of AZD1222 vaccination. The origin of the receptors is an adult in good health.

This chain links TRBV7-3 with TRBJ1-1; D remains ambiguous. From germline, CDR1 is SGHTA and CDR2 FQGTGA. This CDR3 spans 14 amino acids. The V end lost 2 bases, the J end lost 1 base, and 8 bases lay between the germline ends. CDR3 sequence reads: CASSLGPGNTEAFF. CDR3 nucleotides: TGTGCCAGCAGCTTAGGGCCAGGGAACACTGAAGCTTTCTTT.

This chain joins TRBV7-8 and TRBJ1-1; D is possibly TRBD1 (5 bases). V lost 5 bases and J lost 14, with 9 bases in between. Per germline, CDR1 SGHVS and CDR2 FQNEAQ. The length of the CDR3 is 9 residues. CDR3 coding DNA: TGTGCCAGCAGCCCGGGACGGTTCTTT. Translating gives CASSPGRFF.

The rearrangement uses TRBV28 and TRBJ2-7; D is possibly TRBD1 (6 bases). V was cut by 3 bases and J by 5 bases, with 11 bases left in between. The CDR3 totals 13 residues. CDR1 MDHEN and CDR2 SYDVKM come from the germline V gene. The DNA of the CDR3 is TGTGCCAGCAGTTTGCCCAGGGGCAACGAGCAGTACTTC. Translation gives CASSLPRGNEQYF.

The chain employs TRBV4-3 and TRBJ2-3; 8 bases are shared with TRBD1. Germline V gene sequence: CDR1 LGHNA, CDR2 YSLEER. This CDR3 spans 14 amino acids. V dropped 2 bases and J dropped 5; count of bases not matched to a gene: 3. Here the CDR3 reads CASSQSTGGDTQYF. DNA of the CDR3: TGCGCCAGCAGCCAATCAACAGGGGGAGATACGCAGTATTTT.

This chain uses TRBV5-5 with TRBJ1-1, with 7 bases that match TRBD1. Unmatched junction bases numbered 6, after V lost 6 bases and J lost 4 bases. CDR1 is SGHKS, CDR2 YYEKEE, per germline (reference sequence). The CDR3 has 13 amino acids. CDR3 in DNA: TGTGCCAGCAAGTTGACAGGGAGCACTGAAGCTTTCTTT. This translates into CASKLTGSTEAFF.

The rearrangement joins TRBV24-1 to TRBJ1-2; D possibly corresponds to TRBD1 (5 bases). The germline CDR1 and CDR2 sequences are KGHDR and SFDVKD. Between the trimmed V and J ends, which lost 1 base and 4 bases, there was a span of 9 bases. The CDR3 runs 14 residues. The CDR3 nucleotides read TGTGCCACCAGTGATTTATCCAGGGCCTATGGCTACACCTTC. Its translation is CATSDLSRAYGYTF.

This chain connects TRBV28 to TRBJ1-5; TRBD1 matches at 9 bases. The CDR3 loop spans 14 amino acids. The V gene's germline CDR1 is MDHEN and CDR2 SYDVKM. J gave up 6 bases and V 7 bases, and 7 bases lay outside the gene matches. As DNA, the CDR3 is TGTGCCAGCACCCTCGACAGGGGGAGTCAGCCCCAGCATTTT. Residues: CASTLDRGSQPQHF.

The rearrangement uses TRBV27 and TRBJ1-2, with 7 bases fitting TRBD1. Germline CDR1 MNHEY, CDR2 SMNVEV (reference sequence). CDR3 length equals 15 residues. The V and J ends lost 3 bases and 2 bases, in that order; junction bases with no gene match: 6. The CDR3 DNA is TGTGCCAGCAGTTTGCGACAGGGATGGAACTATGGCTACACCTTC. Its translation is CASSLRQGWNYGYTF.

The CDR3 loop is CASSPSDRMRGELFF. CDR3 sequence (DNA): TGTGCCAGCAGTCCCTCAGACAGGATGCGCGGGGAGCTGTTTTTT. The V call is TRBV6-5, the J call TRBJ2-2; TRBD1 is a possible D gene (6 bases). Per the germline V gene, CDR1 is MNHEY and CDR2 is SVGAGI. Trimming removed 5 bases from V and 7 bases from J, with 17 bases in between. This CDR3 is 15 amino acids long.

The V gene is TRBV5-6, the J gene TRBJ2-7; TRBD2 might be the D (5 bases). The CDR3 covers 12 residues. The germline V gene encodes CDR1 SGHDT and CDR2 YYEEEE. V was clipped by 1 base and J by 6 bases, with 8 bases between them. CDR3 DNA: TGTGCCAGCAGCTTGAAGCGGTCCGAGCAGTACTTC. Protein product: CASSLKRSEQYF.

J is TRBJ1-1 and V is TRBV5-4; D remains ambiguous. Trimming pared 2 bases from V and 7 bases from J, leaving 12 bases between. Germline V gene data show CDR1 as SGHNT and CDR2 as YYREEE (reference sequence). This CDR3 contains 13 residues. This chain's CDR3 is CASSLGSGVEAFF. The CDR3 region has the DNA TGTGCCAGCAGCTTAGGATCTGGGGTTGAAGCTTTCTTT.

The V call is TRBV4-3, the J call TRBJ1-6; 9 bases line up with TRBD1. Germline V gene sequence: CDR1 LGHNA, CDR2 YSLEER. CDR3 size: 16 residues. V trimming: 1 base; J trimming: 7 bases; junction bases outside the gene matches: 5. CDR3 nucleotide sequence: TGCGCCAGCAGCCAAGCACTGGGACAGGGAAATTCACCCCTCCACTTT. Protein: CASSQALGQGNSPLHF.

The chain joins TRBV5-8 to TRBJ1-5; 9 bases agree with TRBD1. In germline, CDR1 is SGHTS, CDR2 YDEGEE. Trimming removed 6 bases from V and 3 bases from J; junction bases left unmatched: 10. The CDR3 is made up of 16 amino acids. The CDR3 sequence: CASTPSGTGPNQPQHF. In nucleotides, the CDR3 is TGTGCCAGCACACCCTCCGGGACAGGGCCCAATCAGCCCCAGCATTTT.

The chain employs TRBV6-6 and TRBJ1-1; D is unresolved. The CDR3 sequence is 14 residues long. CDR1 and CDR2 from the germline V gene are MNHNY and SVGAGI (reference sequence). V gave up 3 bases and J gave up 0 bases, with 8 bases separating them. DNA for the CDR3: TGTGCCAGCAGTTATTTGTCGATGAACACTGAAGCTTTCTTT. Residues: CASSYLSMNTEAFF.

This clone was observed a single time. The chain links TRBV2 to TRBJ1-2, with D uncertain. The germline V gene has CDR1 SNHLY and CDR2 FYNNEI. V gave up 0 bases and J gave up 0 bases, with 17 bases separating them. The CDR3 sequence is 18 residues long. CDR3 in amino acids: CASSEAPRQEPANYGYTF. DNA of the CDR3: TGTGCCAGCAGTGAAGCCCCCCGACAAGAACCAGCTAACTATGGCTACACCTTC.

This chain's CDR3 is CASSQKFQGYTEAFF. CDR3 nucleotide sequence: TGCGCCAGCAGCCAGAAATTCCAGGGCTACACTGAAGCTTTCTTT. The chain recombines TRBV4-3 with TRBJ1-1, with D tentatively TRBD1 (5 bases). CDR3 size: 15 residues. CDR1 is LGHNA and CDR2 is YSLEER in the germline V gene. V was clipped by 3 bases and J by 3 bases, with 14 bases between them.

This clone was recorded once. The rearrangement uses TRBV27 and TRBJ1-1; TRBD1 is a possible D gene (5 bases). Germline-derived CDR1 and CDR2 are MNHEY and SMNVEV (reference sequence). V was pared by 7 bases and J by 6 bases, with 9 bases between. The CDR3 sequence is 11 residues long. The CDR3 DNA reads TGTGCCAGCAAGGGGAGCGCTGAAGCTTTCTTT. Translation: CASKGSAEAFF.

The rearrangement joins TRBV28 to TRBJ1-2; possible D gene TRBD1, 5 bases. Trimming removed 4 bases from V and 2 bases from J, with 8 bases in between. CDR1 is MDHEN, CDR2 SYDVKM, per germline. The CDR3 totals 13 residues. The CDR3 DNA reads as TGTGCCAGCAGTTGGGGGGGGAACTATGGCTACACCTTC. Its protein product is CASSWGGNYGYTF.

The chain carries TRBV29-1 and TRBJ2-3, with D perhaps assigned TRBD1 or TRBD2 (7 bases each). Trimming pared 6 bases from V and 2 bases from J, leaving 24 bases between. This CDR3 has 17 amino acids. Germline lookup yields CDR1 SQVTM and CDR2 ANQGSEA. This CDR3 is CSVRDLRGGRTTDTQYF. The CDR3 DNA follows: TGCAGCGTCCGAGACCTCAGGGGGGGGCGGACCACAGATACGCAGTATTTT.

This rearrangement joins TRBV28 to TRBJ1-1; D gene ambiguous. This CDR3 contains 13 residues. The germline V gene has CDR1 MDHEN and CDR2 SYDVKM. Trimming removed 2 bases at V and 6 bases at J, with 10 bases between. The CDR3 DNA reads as TGTGCCAGCAGTTTACCCCGTTACTCTGAAGCTTTCTTT. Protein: CASSLPRYSEAFF.

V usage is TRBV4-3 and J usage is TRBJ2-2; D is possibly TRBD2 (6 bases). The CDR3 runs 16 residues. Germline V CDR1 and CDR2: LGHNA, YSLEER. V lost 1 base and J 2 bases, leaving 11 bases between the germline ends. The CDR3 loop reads CASSQGASANTGELFF. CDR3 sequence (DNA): TGCGCCAGCAGCCAAGGAGCTAGCGCTAACACCGGGGAGCTGTTTTTT.